Shown below are 16 T cell receptor beta chains from a single sample sequenced in a study of CD8 T cells in Susac syndrome (dated by TCRdb to about 2019). Library prep was done by the immunoSEQ multiplex PCR assay. RNA was extracted using the RNeasy kit, and about 0.5 to 1 ug of the RNA was reverse transcribed with random hexamers. TCRdb ran its own pipeline on the public reads, namely fastp trimming at Q25 and MiXCR clone calling, and kept in-frame beta chains. Rows with one shared CDR3 protein collapse into an entry with the most common genes and DNA. This sample gives hundreds of thousands of distinct CDR3 sequences in total; around nine tenths of them show up just once. 0.18% of the sample goes to the ten largest clones. The source material was CD8+ T cells from PBMCs. The receptors here all came from a human donor with multiple sclerosis.

The rearrangement uses TRBV11-1 and TRBJ2-3, with 13 bases identical to TRBD2. CDR1 and CDR2 (germline): SGHAT, FQDESV (reference sequence). The V segment lost 5 bases and the J segment 0 bases; nucleotides outside the gene matches: 14. The CDR3 spans 20 residues. The CDR3 bases are TGTGCCAGCAGCCCCGCCTCGACTAGCGGGAGGATTGCAAGCACAGATACGCAGTATTTT. Its protein is CASSPASTSGRIASTDTQYF.

The rearrangement joins TRBV7-9 to TRBJ1-4; D not certain. The CDR3 loop spans 13 amino acids. Germline values: CDR1 SEHNR, CDR2 FQNEAQ (reference sequence). Between the trimmed V and J ends, which lost 5 bases and 0 bases, there was a span of 4 bases. The CDR3 DNA sequence: TGTGCCAGCAGCCTTTCAACTAATGAAAAACTGTTTTTT. Protein: CASSLSTNEKLFF.

The chain is built from TRBV19 and TRBJ2-2; 11 positions match TRBD2. This CDR3 region has 17 residues. The germline CDR1 and CDR2 sequences are LNHDA and SQIVND (reference sequence). The V segment lost 2 bases and the J segment 4 bases; nucleotides outside the gene matches: 6. The CDR3 is CASSITSGSLGTGELFF. The CDR3 DNA sequence: TGTGCCAGTAGTATAACTAGCGGGAGTCTGGGCACCGGGGAGCTGTTTTTT.

The chain joins TRBV27 to TRBJ1-5; D might be TRBD1 (5 bases). Germline CDR1 is MNHEY and CDR2 is SMNVEV (reference sequence). The ends were cut back, 11 bases at V and 2 bases at J, with 16 bases in the middle. CDR3 size: 14 residues. This CDR3 reads CAGPWGIGNQPQHF. The CDR3 DNA reads as TGTGCCGGCCCGTGGGGGATTGGCAATCAGCCCCAGCATTTT.

The chain carries TRBV9 and TRBJ2-5, with TRBD2 identical over 10 bases. The J segment lost 7 bases and the V segment lost 5 bases, leaving 11 bases of the junction unmatched. Germline values: CDR1 SGDLS, CDR2 YYNGEE. The CDR3 has 15 amino acids. CDR3 sequence: CASSGTSAPVGTQYF. The DNA of the CDR3 is TGTGCCAGCAGTGGGACTAGCGCCCCAGTGGGGACCCAGTACTTC.

The chain couples TRBV7-8 to TRBJ2-4; D gene unclear. The CDR3 contains 13 residues. Germline V gene data show CDR1 as SGHVS and CDR2 as FQNEAQ. Trimming stripped 8 bases from V and 0 bases from J, with 8 bases between. The CDR3 DNA sequence: TGTGCCAGCCGCCCGAGAGCCAAAAACATTCAGTACTTC. Translating gives CASRPRAKNIQYF.

The chain has TRBV11-3 and TRBJ2-1, with 11 bases aligning to TRBD1. The CDR3 runs 17 residues. Unmatched junction bases numbered 13, after V lost 5 bases and J lost 7 bases. Germline V gene sequence: CDR1 SGHNT, CDR2 YENEEA. The CDR3: CASSPYPGQGELNEQFF. The CDR3 nucleotides are TGTGCCAGCAGCCCCTACCCGGGACAGGGGGAACTAAATGAGCAGTTCTTC.

The chain links TRBV7-8 to TRBJ1-5; TRBD1 matches 9 bases. The CDR3 spans 17 residues. Germline V gene sequence: CDR1 SGHVS, CDR2 FQNEAQ. Trimming at V came to 5 bases and at J to 5 bases, leaving 13 bases not matched to a gene. The CDR3 reads CASSQIPVQGADQPQHF. DNA of the CDR3: TGTGCCAGCAGCCAAATCCCAGTACAGGGGGCAGATCAGCCCCAGCATTTT. The whole variable domain, filled in from reference TRBV7-8 and TRBJ1-5, reads GAGVSQSPRYKVAKRGQDVALRCDPISGHVSLFWYQQALGQGPEFLTYFQNEAQLDKSGLPSDRFFAERPEGSVSTLKIQRTQQEDSAVYLCASSQIPVQGADQPQHFGDGTRLSIL.

The V gene is TRBV27, the J gene TRBJ2-3; D perhaps matches TRBD2 (5 bases). Deletions cut 3 bases from V and 2 bases from J, with 12 bases between. The CDR3 contains 15 residues. Germline V CDR1 and CDR2: MNHEY, SMNVEV (reference sequence). The CDR3 loop reads CASSFQSGITDTQYF. The CDR3 nucleotides are TGTGCCAGCAGTTTTCAAAGCGGAATCACAGATACGCAGTATTTT.

This clonotype is a singleton in its sample. This chain uses TRBV7-8 with TRBJ2-4; a weak D match, TRBD1 (6 bases). This CDR3 is built from 17 residues. Germline lookup yields CDR1 SGHVS and CDR2 FQNEAQ. The germline V and J ends were trimmed by 6 bases and 0 bases, with 18 bases remaining between them. In DNA form, the CDR3 reads TGTGCCAGCAGTAAGGGACGGACAGCTCTAGCCAAAAACATTCAGTACTTC. Translation gives CASSKGRTALAKNIQYF.

This clonotype was seen only a few times. The chain has TRBV6-2 or TRBV6-3 and TRBJ2-1; D gene unclear. CDR1 and CDR2 (germline): MNHEY, SVGEGT. V was cut by 0 bases and J by 5 bases, with 2 bases left in between. The CDR3 totals 12 residues. DNA for the CDR3: TGTGCCAGCAGTTACTCGAACAATGAGCAGTTCTTC. It yields the protein CASSYSNNEQFF.

The chain combines TRBV6-1 with TRBJ1-1; D uncertain. This CDR3 comprises 15 residues. Germline loops: CDR1 MNHNS, CDR2 SASEGT. V lost 6 bases, J lost 4 bases, and 18 bases lay in between. The CDR3 protein is CASSPALGSGTEAFF. Written as DNA, the CDR3 is TGTGCCAGCAGCCCGGCTCTTGGCTCGGGCACTGAAGCTTTCTTT.

This chain connects TRBV7-9 to TRBJ1-2, with no clear D. Trimming removed 3 bases at V and 4 bases at J, with 12 bases between. Germline CDR1 and CDR2: SEHNR and FQNEAQ (reference sequence). The CDR3 covers 14 residues. The CDR3 region is CASSFIAGSYGYTF. For the CDR3, the DNA is TGTGCCAGCAGCTTTATCGCAGGAAGCTATGGCTACACCTTC.

The gene calls are TRBV3-1 and TRBJ2-7, with D possibly being TRBD2 (5 bases). Germline CDR1 and CDR2: LGHDT and YNNKEL (reference sequence). V was pared by 3 bases and J by 2 bases, with 5 bases between. The CDR3 sequence is 12 residues long. CDR3 sequence: CASSHGTYEQYF. In DNA, the CDR3 is TGTGCCAGCAGCCACGGGACCTACGAGCAGTACTTC.

CDR3 DNA sequence: TGTGCCTGGAGTGAGGGGGGCGGGGGCAATCAGCCCCAGCATTTT. This gives the protein CAWSEGGGGNQPQHF. The V gene is TRBV30, the J gene TRBJ1-5; perhaps TRBD1 as D (6 bases). The CDR3 loop spans 15 amino acids. V was clipped by 1 base and J by 2 bases, with 12 bases between them. In germline, CDR1 is GTSNPN, CDR2 SVGIG (reference sequence).

V and J are TRBV4-1 and TRBJ1-1, with 8 nucleotides matching TRBD1. Germline CDR1 is MGHRA and CDR2 is YSYEKL. There are 14 residues in the CDR3. V was pared by 2 bases and J by 7 bases, with 6 bases of the junction left unmatched. CDR3 protein: CASSQCAGTGEAFF. The CDR3 nucleotides are TGCGCCAGCAGCCAATGCGCCGGGACAGGTGAAGCTTTCTTT.